The clone carrying this T cell receptor beta chain is a singleton in its sample. The CDR3 loop spans 12 amino acids. CDR1 is GTSNPN, CDR2 SVGIG, per germline (reference sequence). The germline V and J ends were trimmed by 4 bases and 0 bases, with 6 bases remaining between them. The repertoire was sequenced with immunoSEQ multiplex PCR; TCRdb's copy has only in-frame clones and lacks some. The top ten hold 5.2% of the sample, which has some 110,000 clones, roughly 80% seen once. The sample comes from a study of radiotherapy plus CTLA-4 blockade in lung cancer. This rearrangement joins TRBV30 to TRBJ1-1; no clear D gene. The source of this sequence is a human donor with non-small cell lung cancer who had a partial response to radiotherapy plus ipilimumab. The sequencing here drew on peripheral blood, taken from a patient treated with radiotherapy plus ipilimumab. In nucleotides, the CDR3 is TGTGCCTGGAATCGGGTGAACACTGAAGCTTTCTTT. This codes for CAWNRVNTEAFF.